Listed below are T cell receptor beta chains from one sample, sequenced in a study of cytomegalovirus exposure and HLA in healthy donors. Sequenced by immunoSEQ multiplex PCR; TCRdb stores in-frame clones only, minus some. The sample records over 150,000 clones, about nine tenths being singletons. The sequenced sample consisted of PBMCs. These receptors originate from a woman under 30 in good health and CMV-seropositive. Both conserved end residues are part of each CDR3. Fields, in order: V gene, J gene, D gene, clone size, CDR3 protein, CDR3 DNA. The D gene is left open where the match is weak. Rows may omit the clone size; those that give it use once, few, many or a size class.

v_call: TRBV5-1; j_call: TRBJ1-1; d_call: -; clone_size: -; cdr3_aa: CASSYSTAMNTEAFF; cdr3_nt: TGCGCCAGCAGCTATTCGACAGCCATGAACACTGAAGCTTTCTTT
v_call: TRBV2; j_call: TRBJ1-2; d_call: TRBD1; clone_size: -; cdr3_aa: CASSGGQIRNYGYTF; cdr3_nt: TGTGCCAGCAGCGGGGGACAGATAAGGAATTATGGCTACACCTTC
v_call: TRBV6-1; j_call: TRBJ1-2; d_call: -; clone_size: once; cdr3_aa: CASKEGIGLEYGYTF; cdr3_nt: TGTGCCAGCAAGGAGGGTATTGGCTTGGAGTATGGCTACACCTTC
v_call: TRBV5-1; j_call: TRBJ1-1; d_call: TRBD1; clone_size: -; cdr3_aa: CASSPDRVNTEAFF; cdr3_nt: TGCGCCAGCAGCCCAGACAGGGTGAACACTGAAGCTTTCTTT
v_call: TRBV6-5; j_call: TRBJ1-1; d_call: -; clone_size: -; cdr3_aa: CASSYAGENTEAFF; cdr3_nt: TGTGCCAGCAGTTACGCCGGGGAGAATACTGAAGCTTTCTTT
v_call: TRBV5-6; j_call: TRBJ1-5; d_call: -; clone_size: -; cdr3_aa: CASSLGRAGQPQHF; cdr3_nt: TGTGCCAGCAGCTTGGGGCGGGCCGGACAGCCCCAGCATTTT
v_call: TRBV19; j_call: TRBJ1-2; d_call: -; clone_size: -; cdr3_aa: CATYWGGHGYTF; cdr3_nt: TGTGCCACCTATTGGGGGGGGCATGGCTACACCTTC
v_call: TRBV27; j_call: TRBJ2-1; d_call: TRBD1; clone_size: -; cdr3_aa: CASSLSGQGIYNEQFF; cdr3_nt: TGTGCCAGCAGTTTATCAGGACAGGGGATCTACAATGAGCAGTTCTTC
v_call: TRBV11-2; j_call: TRBJ1-2; d_call: TRBD1; clone_size: -; cdr3_aa: CASRAGGLYGYTF; cdr3_nt: TGTGCCAGCCGGGCAGGGGGGCTCTATGGCTACACCTTC
v_call: TRBV6-5; j_call: TRBJ1-5; d_call: TRBD1; clone_size: -; cdr3_aa: CASGDRKEPQHF; cdr3_nt: TGTGCCAGTGGGGACAGGAAAGAGCCCCAGCATTTT
v_call: TRBV2; j_call: TRBJ1-5; d_call: TRBD1; clone_size: -; cdr3_aa: CASRGDRAGNQPQHF; cdr3_nt: TGTGCCAGCAGAGGGGACAGGGCTGGCAATCAGCCCCAGCATTTT